The entry below describes one T cell receptor (beta chain). Its recognized antigen is unknown. Base qualities are not provided; no much larger clone lies one nucleotide away. The CDR3 sequence holds 13 residues, the cysteine and phenylalanine included. The CDR3 DNA has 39 bases and is translated from base 1. The V end gives up 6 bases and the J end 5 bases, leaving 4 bases in the junction not matched to a gene. CDR1 and CDR2 are drawn from the germline V gene: SGHDN, FVKESK. To be included, a participant needed at least one PBMC sample from before ART initiation plus at least two post-ART samples. All participants with HIV were treated in the United States of America. Before DNA extraction, cryopreserved samples of about 0.95-10 million PBMC were thawed and washed. At the time of the earliest PBMC sample for each participant with HIV, ages ranged from about 23 to 60 years. PBMC samples were contributed by each participant from 1-4 timepoints before ART initiation and 2-8 timepoints after ART initiation, with a median of 7 samples. For every participant, serial HIV viral load, CD4+ T-cell count, ART history and demographic data were obtained. Using a Qiagen kit on a QIAcube, genomic DNA was extracted from unsorted PBMC, with samples processed in batches of 12.

This record comes from a study of long-term antiretroviral therapy in people with HIV (dated by TCRdb to between 2021 and 2022). For the wider study: Collection of the earliest samples took place about a decade ahead of the 2015 WHO recommendation for immediate ART, at a time when ART was typically delayed until CD4 counts fell. This retrospective serial study examined whether starting ART and sustained HIV suppression were associated with changes in the composition and diversity of the TRB repertoire in peripheral blood. A total of about 200 cryopreserved PBMC samples were contributed to the cohort by 30 adults with confirmed HIV infection, with samples collected serially over a mean of approximately 6 years (range 1-12). Among the 30 to 35 participants with HIV, over nine were female. No cross-contamination during QIAcube processing was seen in test extractions of a monoclonal T-cell line run alongside roughly 35 polyclonal samples. What the research found in general, with its limitations: The repertoire was dominated across all time points by expanded TRB clones identified before ART initiation, although this dominance was seen to fluctuate and to decrease in many PLHIV after ART. Starting ART was linked to a significant rise in TRB diversity, yet even with long-term ART the diversity remained significantly lower than in transplant donor controls. Narrower CDR3 length ranges were observed in HIV repertoires than in controls, and an antigen-experienced repertoire with only a slight naive shift after ART was suggested by the network structure. Limited PBMC availability meant only the TCR beta chain was sequenced, without alpha chain pairing. Inferences about post-ART repertoire changes are limited because no data were available on ART adherence, viral resistance or therapy changes. Because pre-ART samples had limited cell numbers, profiling was done on unsorted PBMC rather than on sorted CD4+ and CD8+ T cells. The samples span the years 2004 to 2017, and the ART regimens used at that time may not be as effective as current regimens.

The immunoSEQ hsTCRB v3.0 assay was used at survey level resolution to sequence the TRB variable region. A depth of roughly 35,000-55,000 T-cell genomes per sample was targeted for TRB sequencing. An Illumina MiSeq with a v3 150-cycle kit was used to sequence the pooled TRB libraries. The paper's data handling went like this. Repertoire analysis was performed in R inside a reproducible Nextflow workflow that covered QC, data transformation and analysis. LymphoSeq2, an R package for exploring AIRR-Seq data, was used to implement custom analyses. Several samples that produced fewer than 5000 total TRB sequences were removed, so about 200 HIV repertoires were analyzed. Among the 180 to 200 HIV repertoires that were kept, around 60 were collected before ART initiation and about 130 were collected after ART initiation. Repertoires were downsampled to 5000 TRB nucleotide sequences, and summary statistics were averaged over 100 downsampling iterations. Only TRB sequences with CDR3 regions of at least seven amino acids were retained for analysis. Diversity was assessed using a clonality score derived from Shannon entropy and using the Gini coefficient. In repertoire networks, the top 5000 CDR3 amino acid sequences were linked whenever an edit distance of one separated two sequences. Antigen specificity groups and MHC restriction were predicted for TRB CDR3 amino acid sequences with GLIPH2. CDR3 amino acid sequences were matched against VDJdb and McPAS-TCR to flag known CMV, EBV, HIV or tissue antigen associations. Pre-ART, post-ART and control groups were compared with Wilcoxon signed-rank tests and Holm-Bonferroni correction. The immuneACCESS repertoire file appears here via TCRdb, limited to in-frame rearrangements. These files lack a portion of the clones; in checked studies, under half of the deficit traces to unresolved V genes, and the cause of the others is not known. The V and J calls and the clone size are those of that table, but D and trimming were determined from the DNA. Across this sample there are almost 30,000 clones, with 70% to 90% seen only once. The ten biggest clones cover about 8.3% of the sample.

The rearrangement joined TRBV14 to TRBJ2-1, with 7 bases aligning to TRBD1. The source material was unsorted PBMCs, sampled 3.2 years before starting antiretroviral therapy. The TCR was taken from a man aged 50 to 60 with HIV. The bases are TGTGCCAGCAGTACACAGGGGAACAATGAGCAGTTCTTC. The translation is CASSTQGNNEQFF.